This T cell receptor (beta chain) was sequenced for a study of blood T cell repertoires in COVID-19. V lost 7 bases to trimming and J lost 4 bases, with 13 bases between them. The V gene's germline CDR1 is SQVTM and CDR2 ANQGSEA. The CDR3 is 12 residues long. Measured with immunoSEQ multiplex PCR; TCRdb has only the in-frame clones, and not every one. The data show 65,000 to 70,000 clones, about three quarters seen once. The chain uses TRBV29-1 and TRBJ1-2, with D possibly being TRBD1 (6 bases). Sample: peripheral blood. The TCR sequence derives from a human donor in a cohort sampled during active COVID-19. The CDR3 nucleotides read TGCAGCGCCAAGAGAGGGGGCTATGGCTACACCTTC. It translates to CSAKRGGYGYTF.